The 26 T cell receptor beta chains presented below share a single source sample, sequenced in a study of shared clonotypes between healthy human individuals (dated by TCRdb to 2020 to 2022). Receptors were amplified or captured by the immunoSEQ multiplex PCR assay. This is the immuneACCESS table as TCRdb keeps it, with only in-frame sequences that have V and J called. A part of the clones is gone; compared with another copy, unresolved V genes explain less than half, and the rest is unexplained. In all, the sample holds millions of clones, and more than 85% of those were seen once. Under 0.45% of the sample comes from the top ten. The sample comprised naive CD4+ T cells from PBMCs. The cell subset or site tag for this specimen amounts to: CD45RA+ positively selected. The receptor source for this set is a man younger than 30 in good health. Some clones in this sample may be carry-over from other donors' samples.

This clone was found once. DNA of the CDR3: TGTGCCAGCAGCTTGTTAGGGCTTAGTTTGGGGGAGCTGTTTTTT. Its translation is CASSLLGLSLGELFF. The V and J genes are TRBV7-2 and TRBJ2-2; D gene unclear. CDR1 and CDR2 (germline): SGHTA, FQGNSA. The CDR3 runs to 15 residues. Deletions cut 3 bases from V and 8 bases from J, with 16 bases between.

The V call is TRBV2, the J call TRBJ2-2; D is perhaps TRBD2 (6 bases). From germline, CDR1 is SNHLY and CDR2 FYNNEI. The CDR3 runs 13 residues. The V end was cut by 6 bases, the J end by 6 bases, with 11 bases between. CDR3 sequence (DNA): TGTGCCAGCAGCCGGGAGTCCGCCGGGGAGCTGTTTTTT. Residues: CASSRESAGELFF.

V and J are TRBV19 and TRBJ2-5; D is possibly TRBD1 (6 bases). V lost 5 bases and J 0 bases, leaving 19 bases between the germline ends. The CDR3 covers 17 residues. Germline CDR1 LNHDA, CDR2 SQIVND (reference sequence). Here the CDR3 reads CASSAKSTGHYQETQYF. The CDR3 region has the DNA TGTGCCAGTAGTGCCAAGAGCACGGGACACTACCAAGAGACCCAGTACTTC.

The chain links TRBV11-2 to TRBJ2-7, with 10 bases lining up with TRBD2. Germline V gene data show CDR1 as SGHAT and CDR2 as FQNNGV. The CDR3 is 17 amino acids. J was trimmed by 3 bases and V by 0 bases; bases with no gene match: 8. This chain's CDR3 is CASSLDGWASGSYEQYF. In nucleotides, the CDR3 is TGTGCCAGCAGCTTAGATGGGTGGGCTAGCGGGAGCTACGAGCAGTACTTC.

The V call is TRBV19, the J call TRBJ1-2; TRBD1 might be the D (5 bases). Germline lookup yields CDR1 LNHDA and CDR2 SQIVND (reference sequence). V dropped 8 bases and J dropped 0 bases, with 13 bases sitting between them. The CDR3 has 14 amino acids. CDR3 in DNA: TGTGCCAGTGGGAACAGGCCGACTAACTATGGCTACACCTTC. Translated: CASGNRPTNYGYTF. Full variable domain (remainder filled in from reference TRBV19 and TRBJ1-2): DGGITQSPKYLFRKEGQNVTLSCEQNLNHDAMYWYRQDPGQGLRLIYYSQIVNDFQKGDIAEGYSVSREKKESFPLTVTSAQKNPTAFYLCASGNRPTNYGYTFGSGTRLTVV.

The J gene is TRBJ2-7, the V gene TRBV7-9, with D possibly matching TRBD2 (6 bases). Deletions cut 5 bases from V and 1 base from J, with 12 bases between. This CDR3 region has 14 residues. The germline V gene encodes CDR1 SEHNR and CDR2 FQNEAQ (reference sequence). The CDR3 DNA is TGTGCCAGCAGCCCTCCCGGGAGATCCTACGAGCAGTACTTC. This codes for CASSPPGRSYEQYF.

The V call is TRBV19, the J call TRBJ1-1; 7 positions match TRBD1. Germline CDR1 and CDR2: LNHDA and SQIVND (reference sequence). The trim removed 3 bases at V and 3 bases at J, leaving 4 bases unmatched. The CDR3 loop spans 14 amino acids. The DNA of the CDR3 is TGTGCCAGTAGTATCCCAGGGGGAGACACTGAAGCTTTCTTT. Its protein product is CASSIPGGDTEAFF.

The V and J genes are TRBV5-1 and TRBJ2-7; D remains unclear. V was trimmed by 6 bases and J by 3 bases, leaving 16 bases between them. CDR3 length equals 14 residues. The germline CDR1 and CDR2 sequences are SGHRS and YFSETQ. Here the CDR3 reads CASMAGSSHYEQYF. The DNA of the CDR3 is TGCGCCAGCATGGCCGGCTCGTCACACTACGAGCAGTACTTC.

Concerning this clone itself: Other DNA sequences in this sample translate to the same CDR3. V usage is TRBV5-1 and J usage is TRBJ2-1, with 9 bases matching TRBD2. The CDR3 spans 15 residues. CDR1 SGHRS and CDR2 YFSETQ come from the germline V gene. V was pared by 4 bases and J by 3 bases, with 5 bases of the junction left unmatched. In DNA, the CDR3 is TGCGCCAGCAGCCTGAATAGCGGGAGCTACAATGAGCAGTTCTTC. Residues: CASSLNSGSYNEQFF.

The rearrangement uses TRBV20-1 and TRBJ1-4; TRBD1 matches at 9 bases. Losses at the gene ends were 6 bases for V and 8 bases for J; bases not matched to a gene: 1. This CDR3 comprises 11 residues. CDR1 and CDR2 (germline): DFQATT, SNEGSKA (reference sequence). CDR3 in DNA: TGCAGTGCGGGGACAGGGGAAAAACTGTTTTTT. Amino acids: CSAGTGEKLFF.

This clone has only one observation. The chain couples TRBV5-8 to TRBJ2-7, with 7 positions matching TRBD1. The germline CDR1 and CDR2 sequences are SGHTS and YDEGEE. This CDR3 comprises 16 residues. V gave up 4 bases and J gave up 6 bases; unmatched junction bases: 16. The CDR3 sequence: CASSPGTVLVHGEQYF. The CDR3 region has the DNA TGTGCCAGCAGCCCCGGGACAGTTTTGGTCCACGGCGAGCAGTACTTC. The complete variable domain, with remaining parts taken from reference TRBV5-8 and TRBJ2-7, reads EAGVTQSPTHLIKTRGQQATLRCSPISGHTSVYWYQQALGLGLQFLLWYDEGEERNRGNFPPRFSGRQFPNYSSELNVNALELEDSALYLCASSPGTVLVHGEQYFGPGTRLTVT.

CDR3 residues: CASSSDRGVTNEKLFF. The CDR3 DNA is TGTGCCAGCAGCTCTGACAGGGGGGTAACTAATGAAAAACTGTTTTTT. This rearrangement joins TRBV7-9 to TRBJ1-4; 9 positions match TRBD1. Per germline, CDR1 SEHNR and CDR2 FQNEAQ (reference sequence). V shed 4 bases, J shed 1 base, and the junction held 4 bases outside the gene matches. CDR3 size: 16 residues.

This clone has a single count. The chain couples TRBV30 to TRBJ1-5; D perhaps matches TRBD1 (5 bases). V lost 3 bases, J lost 6 bases, and 15 bases lay in between. CDR3 size: 14 residues. Germline V gene sequence: CDR1 GTSNPN, CDR2 SVGIG (reference sequence). As DNA, the CDR3 is TGTGCCTGGAGCCCTTCGGGGGGAAGTCAGCCCCAGCATTTT. Protein product: CAWSPSGGSQPQHF.

To note about this clone: This sample includes further DNA sequences coding for the same CDR3. This chain joins TRBV28 and TRBJ1-5, with a tentative D call TRBD1 (5 bases). Germline V gene lookup returns CDR1 MDHEN and CDR2 SYDVKM. The CDR3 consists of 14 residues. With 5 bases removed from V and 5 bases from J, the gap between germline ends came to 13 bases. This CDR3 reads CASSPGTGDQPQHF. The DNA of the CDR3 is TGTGCCAGCAGTCCCGGGACGGGCGATCAGCCCCAGCATTTT.

The rearrangement uses TRBV5-8 and TRBJ2-6; no clear D. The CDR3 extends over 16 amino acids. Germline-derived CDR1 and CDR2 are SGHTS and YDEGEE. Trimming stripped 0 bases from V and 0 bases from J, with 7 bases between. In DNA, the CDR3 is TGTGCCAGCAGCTTGGCCCGGCGCTCTGGGGCCAACGTCCTGACTTTC. Translation: CASSLARRSGANVLTF.

The chain combines TRBV5-1 with TRBJ2-3; a weak D match, TRBD2 (6 bases). Trimming shortened V by 2 bases and J by 0 bases, and 10 bases separated the two germline ends. This CDR3 contains 15 residues. Germline CDR1 is SGHRS and CDR2 is YFSETQ. CDR3 amino acids: CASSFIAASTDTQYF. DNA for the CDR3: TGCGCCAGCAGCTTTATAGCGGCAAGCACAGATACGCAGTATTTT.

A single count supports this clone. In the same sample, other DNA sequences code for this CDR3. The rearrangement links TRBV5-1 to TRBJ2-3, with TRBD2 matching over 9 bases. V lost 2 bases and J lost 3; bases outside the gene matches: 1. This CDR3 comprises 14 residues. Germline CDR1 SGHRS, CDR2 YFSETQ. The CDR3 DNA sequence: TGCGCCAGCAGCTTCAGCGGGAGGACAGATACGCAGTATTTT. As protein: CASSFSGRTDTQYF.

Only one count was recorded for this clone. This sequence joins TRBV7-2 and TRBJ2-1, with D uncertain. The CDR3 covers 16 residues. Trimming left V 5 bases short and J 0 bases short, with 14 bases between. From germline, CDR1 is SGHTA and CDR2 FQGNSA. The CDR3 loop is CASSPTSASSYNEQFF. In nucleotides, the CDR3 is TGTGCCAGCAGCCCTACTTCCGCTAGCTCCTACAATGAGCAGTTCTTC.

This clone was seen just once. The CDR3, as DNA: TGTGCCAGCAGCACCACAAGGGGAGACACTGAAGCTTTCTTT. This encodes CASSTTRGDTEAFF. The genes are TRBV9 and TRBJ1-1; possible D gene TRBD1, 5 bases. The CDR3 consists of 14 residues. V lost 4 bases, J lost 3 bases, and 13 bases lay in between. From germline, CDR1 is SGDLS and CDR2 YYNGEE.

The chain employs TRBV6-5 and TRBJ1-6; the D gene is possibly TRBD1 (6 bases). V lost 4 bases to trimming and J lost 7 bases, with 11 bases between them. This CDR3 spans 14 amino acids. The germline V gene has CDR1 MNHEY and CDR2 SVGAGI. The CDR3 here is CASSSRQGNSPLHF. The CDR3 region has the DNA TGTGCCAGCAGTTCTAGGCAGGGGAATTCACCCCTCCACTTT.

This clone was seen a single time. The chain links TRBV5-4 to TRBJ2-2; D possibly corresponds to TRBD2 (5 bases). Germline CDR1 SGHNT, CDR2 YYREEE (reference sequence). This CDR3 spans 14 amino acids. Between the trimmed V and J ends, which lost 4 bases and 6 bases, there was a span of 13 bases. CDR3 in DNA: TGTGCCAGCAGCACCGGACCCGGGGCCGGGGAGCTGTTTTTT. Protein product: CASSTGPGAGELFF.

This rearrangement joins TRBV28 to TRBJ2-7; D call uncertain. This CDR3 has 15 amino acids. The germline V gene has CDR1 MDHEN and CDR2 SYDVKM. V was shortened by 6 bases and J by 0 bases, with 15 bases between the two germline ends. The CDR3 sequence is CASSSRTLGSYEQYF. The CDR3 bases are TGTGCCAGCAGCTCAAGGACGCTTGGCTCCTACGAGCAGTACTTC.

V and J are TRBV27 and TRBJ1-5; TRBD1 aligns across 7 bases. The length of the CDR3 is 14 residues. With 6 bases clipped from V and 4 bases from J, the junction kept 6 bases outside the gene matches. Looked up from germline, CDR1 is MNHEY and CDR2 is SMNVEV (reference sequence). The CDR3 DNA follows: TGTGCCAGCAGAGAGGGGACAGTTAATCAGCCCCAGCATTTT. This sequence encodes CASREGTVNQPQHF.

The genes are TRBV5-1 and TRBJ2-2; TRBD2 aligns across 7 bases. CDR3 size: 14 residues. J gave up 4 bases and V 9 bases, and 9 bases lay outside the gene matches. Germline V gene data show CDR1 as SGHRS and CDR2 as YFSETQ. The CDR3 region is CATTREVRTGELFF. The CDR3 bases are TGCGCCACCACCCGGGAGGTGCGCACCGGGGAGCTGTTTTTT.

With respect to this clone: The identical CDR3 is also encoded by other nucleotide sequences in the sample. The chain employs TRBV2 and TRBJ1-2; 7 nucleotides align to TRBD1. Germline assignment: CDR1 SNHLY and CDR2 FYNNEI. The CDR3 runs to 12 residues. Trimming took 9 bases from V and 4 from J; bases not matched to a gene: 5. The CDR3 coding sequence is TGTGCCAGTCGCGACAGGGTCTATGGCTACACCTTC. As protein: CASRDRVYGYTF.

The genes are TRBV5-4 and TRBJ2-5, with 7 bases that match TRBD2. CDR1 and CDR2 from the germline V gene are SGHNT and YYREEE (reference sequence). The CDR3 covers 12 residues. V trimming: 7 bases; J trimming: 5 bases; junction bases outside the gene matches: 5. Written as DNA, the CDR3 is TGTGCCAGCTGGGGGAGGGGCGAGACCCAGTACTTC. Amino acids: CASWGRGETQYF.